The rows below give T cell receptor beta chains drawn from one sample of a study of OX40 agonist ivuxolimab in advanced cancers. Measured with immunoSEQ multiplex PCR; TCRdb has only the in-frame clones, and not every one. Found here are 60,000 to 70,000 clones, approximately 90% of them singletons; the top ten hold about 13%. The specimen was CD4+ or CD8+ T cells sorted from blood, collected in a trial of the OX40 agonist ivuxolimab. Source of these receptors: an adult with an advanced solid tumor such as melanoma, head and neck, liver or kidney cancer. Both conserved end residues are part of each CDR3. D genes are given only for firm matches.

d_call,v_call,j_call,cdr3_nt,cdr3_aa
TRBD2,TRBV28,TRBJ2-7,TGTGCCAGCAGATCGCTTCTAGCGGGAGAGGACGAGCAGTACTTC,CASRSLLAGEDEQYF
TRBD2,TRBV6-6,TRBJ2-7,TGTGCCAGCAGTTACTCGCAACTAGCGGGAGGGGCCGAGCAGTACTTC,CASSYSQLAGGAEQYF
NA,TRBV4-3,TRBJ2-1,TGCGCCAGCAGCCAAGACCGGGGAACCTACAATGAGCAGTTCTTC,CASSQDRGTYNEQFF
NA,TRBV5-6,TRBJ1-2,TGTGCCAGCAGCGCCTGGGTCCGGGCTAACTATGGCTACACCTTC,CASSAWVRANYGYTF
NA,TRBV5-1,TRBJ2-1,TGCGCCAGCAGCTTGGGACCCCGAATACCCCAGGGGTTCTACAATGAGCAGTTCTTC,CASSLGPRIPQGFYNEQFF
TRBD1,TRBV4-1,TRBJ2-3,TGCGCCAGCAGCCCTTCGGGCAGGGGGACAGATACGCAGTATTTT,CASSPSGRGTDTQYF
NA,TRBV6-5,TRBJ2-7,TGTGCCAGCAGTTACGGGGGCGGATCCGCCGAGCAGTACTTC,CASSYGGGSAEQYF
TRBD1,TRBV27,TRBJ1-4,TGTGCCAGCAGCAGACAGGGGGCTTATATAGAAAAACTGTTTTTT,CASSRQGAYIEKLFF
NA,TRBV6-5,TRBJ2-7,TGTGCCAGCGGGGACCGCTCCTACGAGCAGTACTTC,CASGDRSYEQYF
TRBD2,TRBV7-9,TRBJ2-1,TGTGCCAGCAGCCAAGGGACTAGCGGGAGAATCGGTTACAATGAGCAGTTCTTC,CASSQGTSGRIGYNEQFF
NA,TRBV6-1,TRBJ2-7,TGTGCCAGCAGTGAAATGTACGGGAGCTCCTACGAGCAGTACTTC,CASSEMYGSSYEQYF
TRBD1,TRBV5-6,TRBJ1-5,TGTGCCAGCAGCTTGCAGGGGGCTGTAAATCAGCCCCAGCATTTT,CASSLQGAVNQPQHF
TRBD1,TRBV5-1,TRBJ2-3,TGCGCCAGCAGCTTGGACTGGGGACAGCACCGAACAGATACGCAGTATTTT,CASSLDWGQHRTDTQYF
NA,TRBV4-1,TRBJ2-7,TGCGCCAGCAGCCAGGAGGGGTCCTACGAGCAGTACTTC,CASSQEGSYEQYF
NA,TRBV5-5,TRBJ1-1,TGTGCCAGCAGCCGGTCCTGGGGGGTCACTGAAGCTTTCTTT,CASSRSWGVTEAFF
TRBD1,TRBV28,TRBJ2-7,TGTGCCAGCAGCTCCCGGACAGGGGGCGTCTCCTACGAGCAGTACTTC,CASSSRTGGVSYEQYF
NA,TRBV5-1,TRBJ2-2,TGCGCCAGCAGCTTGAGGTCTCCCGGGGAGCTGTTTTTT,CASSLRSPGELFF
TRBD2,TRBV6-4,TRBJ2-1,TGTGCCAGCAGATCGACTAGCAGCTTTTTCGATGAGCAGTTCTTC,CASRSTSSFFDEQFF
TRBD2,TRBV7-8,TRBJ2-1,TGTGCCAGCAGCAAAGCTAGCGGAACAGACAATGAGCAGTTCTTC,CASSKASGTDNEQFF
NA,TRBV27,TRBJ2-1,TGTGCCAGCAGTTTCGGGGGATTCAACAATGAGCAGTTCTTC,CASSFGGFNNEQFF
TRBD2,TRBV6-5,TRBJ2-1,TGTGCCAGCTGTTCTCTAGCGGGACCAAATGAGCAGTTCTTC,CASCSLAGPNEQFF
NA,TRBV27,TRBJ1-2,TGTGCCAGCAGTTATTCGACAGGTTACTATGGCTACACCTTC,CASSYSTGYYGYTF
NA,TRBV11-2,TRBJ2-7,TGTGCCAGCAGCTCTAACCTGTACGAGCAGTACTTC,CASSSNLYEQYF
TRBD1,TRBV13,TRBJ2-7,TGTGCCAGCAGCTCCCGGGACAGAGCCTACGAGCAGTACTTC,CASSSRDRAYEQYF
NA,TRBV6-5,TRBJ2-2,TGTGCCAGCAACCTACAGGGCGCCGGGGAGCTGTTTTTT,CASNLQGAGELFF
NA,TRBV4-1,TRBJ2-1,TGCGCCAGCAGCCCCACCAGGCCAGCCTACAATGAGCAGTTCTTC,CASSPTRPAYNEQFF
TRBD2,TRBV4-3,TRBJ2-3,TGCGCCAGCAGCCAAGATTCTGGGACTAGCGGACCAGATACGCAGTATTTT,CASSQDSGTSGPDTQYF
NA,TRBV7-9,TRBJ2-1,TGTGCCAGCAGCCCTAGGAAAAATGAGCAGTTCTTC,CASSPRKNEQFF
NA,TRBV27,TRBJ2-7,TGTGCCAGCAAGGGGCTGGAGTCGGGCGAGCAGTACTTC,CASKGLESGEQYF
NA,TRBV11-2,TRBJ2-1,TGTGCCAGCAGCTACCAGCGGGTCAACTACAATGAGCAGTTCTTC,CASSYQRVNYNEQFF
TRBD2,TRBV5-6,TRBJ2-1,TGTGCCAGCAGCCGCGCAGGACTAGCGGACTACAATGAGCAGTTCTTC,CASSRAGLADYNEQFF
TRBD1,TRBV18,TRBJ1-2,TGTGCCAGCTCACCCGGGACAGAGGAGGACTATGGCTACACCTTC,CASSPGTEEDYGYTF